This entry lists 25 T cell receptor beta chains sequenced from one sample in a study of Ad26.COV2.S vaccination and SARS-CoV-2 variants. Treatment noted: around 19 received Ad26.COV2.S at low or high dose, single or two shots; 5 received placebo; per-sample allocation not given. Vaccine and placebo recipients were sampled on day 63 after the first injection. Using immunoSEQ multiplex PCR, the repertoire was profiled, and TCRdb retains in-frame clones only, with some absent. The profile shows some 290,000 clones, around 85% of them singletons. The sequencing used peripheral blood, collected in a trial of Ad26.COV2.S vaccine versus placebo. The receptor set was obtained from a person aged 18-60 years who received the Ad26.COV2.S COVID-19 vaccine or a placebo.

The chain recombines TRBV21-1 with TRBJ2-7. TRBV21-1 counts as a pseudogene. The CDR3 is made up of 14 amino acids. In DNA, the CDR3 is TGTGCCAGCAGCAATCGGGGGACATCCTACGAGCAGTACTTC. It yields the protein CASSNRGTSYEQYF.

The genes are TRBV18 and TRBJ2-2; unclear D gene. Germline CDR1 and CDR2: KGHSH and LQKENI. Trimming removed 5 bases from V and 6 bases from J, with 10 bases in between. The length of the CDR3 is 13 residues. CDR3 sequence reads: CASSGENAGELFF. CDR3 nucleotide sequence: TGTGCCAGCTCAGGGGAAAACGCCGGGGAGCTGTTTTTT. Combining the CDR3 with reference TRBV18 and TRBJ2-2 gives the whole variable domain NAGVMQNPRHLVRRRGQEARLRCSPMKGHSHVYWYRQLPEEGLKFMVYLQKENIIDESGMPKERFSAEFPKEGPSILRIQQVVRGDSAAYFCASSGENAGELFFGEGSRLTVL.

This clone was detected once. The rearrangement links TRBV3-1 (or the pseudogene TRBV3-2) to TRBJ1-2; no definite D call. There are 15 residues in the CDR3. V was trimmed by 5 bases and J by 1 base, leaving 14 bases between them. Germline CDR1 reads LGHDT; CDR2 reads YNNKEL (reference sequence). In nucleotides, the CDR3 is TGTGCCAGCAGCAAGGCGGGTGAAATTAACTATGGCTACACCTTC. Its protein is CASSKAGEINYGYTF.

The V call is TRBV6-1, the J call TRBJ2-7; weak D call: TRBD1 (5 bases). The CDR3 extends over 15 amino acids. V lost 2 bases to trimming and J lost 7 bases, with 18 bases between them. CDR1 MNHNS and CDR2 SASEGT come from the germline V gene. The CDR3 is CASSERGPTYVEQYF. The CDR3 region has the DNA TGTGCCAGCAGTGAAAGGGGCCCTACCTACGTGGAGCAGTACTTC.

V is TRBV2 and J is TRBJ1-4; 7 nucleotides align to TRBD1. The trim removed 5 bases at V and 8 bases at J, leaving 8 bases unmatched. The CDR3 is 14 residues long. Germline V gives CDR1 SNHLY, CDR2 FYNNEI. The chain's CDR3 is CASSITGVEEKLFF. The CDR3 DNA sequence: TGTGCCAGCAGTATTACAGGGGTAGAAGAAAAACTGTTTTTT.

This chain joins TRBV4-2 and TRBJ1-1, with a possible D match to TRBD1 (5 bases). Germline loops: CDR1 LGHNA, CDR2 YNFKEQ. This CDR3 region has 13 residues. Between the trimmed V and J ends, which lost 0 bases and 11 bases, there was a span of 13 bases. Here the CDR3 DNA reads TGTGCCAGCAGCCAAGACGGAGCGGGGGAGGCTTTCTTT. Protein product: CASSQDGAGEAFF.

Written as DNA, the CDR3 is TGTGCCAGCAACCAGGGACAGGTCTCCTATAATTCACCCCTCCACTTT. This translates into CASNQGQVSYNSPLHF. The chain combines TRBV7-9 with TRBJ1-6, with 8 positions matching TRBD1. Germline V gene data show CDR1 as SEHNR and CDR2 as FQNEAQ (reference sequence). Losses at the gene ends were 7 bases for V and 0 bases for J; bases not matched to a gene: 5. This CDR3 region has 16 residues.

The gene calls are TRBV7-3 and TRBJ2-5; D gene uncertain. From germline, CDR1 is SGHTA and CDR2 FQGTGA. This CDR3 spans 13 amino acids. Trimming shortened V by 4 bases and J by 9 bases, and 15 bases separated the two germline ends. The CDR3 spells CASSSTTTGPQYF. CDR3 nucleotides: TGTGCCAGCAGCTCTACAACGACCGGGCCCCAGTACTTC. The variable domain in full, with the rest retrieved from reference TRBV7-3 and TRBJ2-5, is GAGVSQTPSNKVTEKGKYVELRCDPISGHTALYWYRQSLGQGPEFLIYFQGTGAADDSGLPNDRFFAVRPEGSVSTLKIQRTERGDSAVYLCASSSTTTGPQYFGPGTRLLVL.

The chain links TRBV2 to TRBJ2-2, with unresolved D. The germline gives CDR1 SNHLY, CDR2 FYNNEI. V was cut by 1 base and J by 3 bases, with 9 bases left in between. This CDR3 contains 15 residues. CDR3 loop: CASSEGVKYTGELFF. In nucleotides, the CDR3 is TGTGCCAGCAGTGAAGGGGTCAAGTACACCGGGGAGCTGTTTTTT.

Only one count was recorded for this clone. J is TRBJ2-7 and V is TRBV27; 7 bases fit TRBD1. Germline V gene data show CDR1 as MNHEY and CDR2 as SMNVEV (reference sequence). The CDR3 is made up of 17 amino acids. Trimming at V came to 5 bases and at J to 3 bases, leaving 16 bases not matched to a gene. The CDR3 loop reads CASSRSSHGTDFYEQYF. In DNA form, the CDR3 reads TGTGCCAGCAGTCGCTCGAGCCACGGGACAGATTTCTACGAGCAGTACTTC.

The chain is built from TRBV6-5 and TRBJ1-1; D not resolved. CDR1 is MNHEY and CDR2 is SVGAGI in the germline V gene. The CDR3 totals 15 residues. Trimming shortened V by 0 bases and J by 0 bases, and 8 bases separated the two germline ends. The CDR3 here is CASSYSPNMNTEAFF. For the CDR3, the DNA is TGTGCCAGCAGTTACTCCCCTAACATGAACACTGAAGCTTTCTTT.

This clone appeared a few times. The rearrangement joins TRBV4-1 to TRBJ1-2, with D possibly being TRBD1 (5 bases). This CDR3 region has 15 residues. V lost 1 base and J lost 7, with 16 bases in between. In germline, CDR1 is MGHRA, CDR2 YSYEKL. The CDR3 DNA sequence: TGCGCCAGCAGCCAAGGCTATTCAGGGAGTCTTGGCTACACCTTC. Translating it yields CASSQGYSGSLGYTF.

The V and J genes are TRBV7-9 and TRBJ2-5, with 7 nucleotides matching TRBD1. J lost 2 bases, V lost 3 bases, and 6 bases had no gene match. CDR1 and CDR2 (germline): SEHNR, FQNEAQ (reference sequence). The CDR3 is made up of 15 amino acids. The CDR3 nucleotides are TGTGCCAGCAGCTTTACCGGGACAGTACAAGAGACCCAGTACTTC. Protein product: CASSFTGTVQETQYF.

The chain has TRBV12-3 or TRBV12-4 and TRBJ2-5, with no clear D. V was shortened by 4 bases and J by 14 bases, with 17 bases between the two germline ends. The CDR3 contains 12 residues. This CDR3 is CASSSLGNGLYF. Here the CDR3 DNA reads TGTGCCAGCAGTTCCTTGGGAAATGGTCTATACTTC.

The chain recombines TRBV5-1 with TRBJ1-4; 7 bases map to TRBD1. V trimming: 5 bases; J trimming: 0 bases; junction bases outside the gene matches: 10. Germline-derived CDR1 and CDR2 are SGHRS and YFSETQ. This CDR3 has 17 amino acids. The CDR3, as DNA: TGCGCCAGCAGTCCCGGGACAGATGGAACAACTAATGAAAAACTGTTTTTT. Translating it yields CASSPGTDGTTNEKLFF.

V usage is TRBV7-2 and J usage is TRBJ2-7; 7 positions match TRBD2. This CDR3 contains 12 residues. Trimming cost V 8 bases and J 0 bases; bases outside gene matches: 1. The germline gives CDR1 SGHTA, CDR2 FQGNSA. The CDR3 loop reads CASRGDSYEQYF. CDR3 in DNA: TGTGCCAGCCGGGGGGACTCCTACGAGCAGTACTTC.

The rearrangement joins TRBV19 to TRBJ1-1; no definite D call. In germline, CDR1 is LNHDA, CDR2 SQIVND (reference sequence). Trimming cost V 3 bases and J 6 bases, with 11 bases left between them. CDR3 length: 13 residues. CDR3 bases: TGTGCCAGTAGTATCTCGGCGGTGGCTGAAGCTTTCTTT. It encodes CASSISAVAEAFF.

This chain links TRBV7-3 with TRBJ2-1; 8 bases align to TRBD2. This CDR3 comprises 16 residues. Germline trimming cut 0 bases from V and 3 bases from J; bases unmatched to any gene: 4. Germline CDR1 and CDR2: SGHTA and FQGTGA. Here the CDR3 reads CASSLTGGALYNEQFF. The CDR3 nucleotides are TGTGCCAGCAGCTTAACCGGGGGGGCCCTCTACAATGAGCAGTTCTTC.

The genes are TRBV4-1 and TRBJ2-2; D is tentatively TRBD1 or TRBD2 (5 bases each). The CDR3 has 15 amino acids. Germline CDR1 is MGHRA and CDR2 is YSYEKL. Trimming took 9 bases from V and 1 from J, leaving 15 bases between them. The CDR3 here is CASRAPGRNTGELFF. Written as DNA, the CDR3 is TGCGCCAGTAGGGCCCCAGGGAGGAACACCGGGGAGCTGTTTTTT.

The chain carries TRBV6-5 and TRBJ2-2; 9 nucleotides line up with TRBD1. The CDR3 has 14 residues. V shed 7 bases, J shed 7 bases, and the junction held 7 bases outside the gene matches. The germline V gene encodes CDR1 MNHEY and CDR2 SVGAGI. CDR3 sequence: CASTVQGAGGELFF. In nucleotides, the CDR3 is TGTGCCAGCACCGTACAGGGGGCAGGCGGGGAGCTGTTTTTT.

This chain uses TRBV3-1 (or the pseudogene TRBV3-2) with TRBJ2-2; the match to TRBD1 covers 8 bases. CDR3 length: 14 residues. Unmatched junction bases numbered 1, after V lost 6 bases and J lost 1 base. In germline, CDR1 is LGHDT, CDR2 YNNKEL (reference sequence). The CDR3 DNA reads TGTGCCAGCAGAGGACAGGGGAACACCGGGGAGCTGTTTTTT. This sequence encodes CASRGQGNTGELFF.

The chain employs TRBV5-1 and TRBJ1-5, with a tentative D call TRBD1 (6 bases). The germline CDR1 and CDR2 sequences are SGHRS and YFSETQ. The V gene lost 0 bases and the J gene lost 6 bases, with 16 bases spanning the gap. This CDR3 comprises 16 residues. This CDR3 is CASSLDQGRSGQPQHF. The CDR3 DNA reads TGCGCCAGCAGCTTGGATCAGGGGCGATCCGGTCAGCCCCAGCATTTT. Full variable domain (outside the CDR3, taken from reference TRBV5-1 and TRBJ1-5): KAGVTQTPRYLIKTRGQQVTLSCSPISGHRSVSWYQQTPGQGLQFLFEYFSETQRNKGNFPGRFSGRQFSNSRSEMNVSTLELGDSALYLCASSLDQGRSGQPQHFGDGTRLSIL.

The V call is TRBV2, the J call TRBJ1-2, with D unresolved. The CDR3 consists of 11 residues. Germline V lookup: CDR1 SNHLY, CDR2 FYNNEI. The V and J ends lost 10 bases and 10 bases respectively, with 16 bases between them. The CDR3 reads CATSPYSYYTF. Written as DNA, the CDR3 is TGTGCCACCTCACCTTATTCGTACTACACCTTC.

This clone was seen only once. The chain combines TRBV6-5 with TRBJ1-2; 8 positions agree with TRBD1. The CDR3 runs to 13 residues. V was clipped by 5 bases and J by 6 bases; unmatched bases: 5. Germline CDR1 and CDR2: MNHEY and SVGAGI. The CDR3 reads CASSNRGSDGYTF. CDR3 in DNA: TGTGCCAGCAGTAACAGGGGGAGCGATGGCTACACCTTC.

A single count supports this clone. The J gene is TRBJ2-7, the V gene TRBV5-1; 11 bases are a match to TRBD1. The germline V gene encodes CDR1 SGHRS and CDR2 YFSETQ. Unmatched junction bases numbered 6, after V lost 4 bases and J lost 3 bases. The CDR3 extends over 15 amino acids. CDR3 region: CASSRRTGGDYEQYF. In nucleotides, the CDR3 is TGCGCCAGCAGCCGCCGGACAGGGGGCGACTACGAGCAGTACTTC. The full variable domain, its missing parts supplied by reference TRBV5-1 and TRBJ2-7, is KAGVTQTPRYLIKTRGQQVTLSCSPISGHRSVSWYQQTPGQGLQFLFEYFSETQRNKGNFPGRFSGRQFSNSRSEMNVSTLELGDSALYLCASSRRTGGDYEQYFGPGTRLTVT.